A single TCR beta chain is shown here with its context. What it binds is unknown. The sample comes from a study of blood T cells in healthy people across ages. The study's findings and limits: Strong correlation existed between TCR beta diversity and naive T cell percentage. There were more naive CD4+ cells and higher diversity in long-lived donors than in aged donors.

A second PCR of 7 to 11 cycles used a sample-barcoded 5' primer and a J-beta primer mix. TCRdb redid the calling of the 5' RACE reads with MiXCR, one entry per CDR3 protein. The sample holds 1,100,000 or so distinct CDR3 sequences, around 45% seen once. The CDR3 spans 13 residues. The germline CDR1 and CDR2 sequences are WSHSY and SAAADI. V dropped 3 bases and J dropped 7 bases, with 13 bases sitting between them. The chain uses TRBV10-2 and TRBJ2-7, with a tentative D call TRBD2 (6 bases). Sequencing was done on a sample of blood. The receptor comes from a woman aged 60-75 years in good health. The CDR3 loop reads CASSESGLREQYF. CDR3 sequence (DNA): TGCGCCAGCAGTGAATCGGGACTTCGGGAGCAGTACTTC.